This paragraph reports one T cell receptor (beta chain). Its antigen is unknown. This specimen belongs to a study of shared clonotypes between healthy human individuals. Caucasian adults living in Nashville, Tennessee, provided all samples. Unsorted samples drew genomic DNA from 70 million to 95 million PBMCs. Amplification in unsorted PBMC replicate PCRs started from roughly 330 ng DNA, which equals some 29,000 T cell genomes. Produced via immunoSEQ multiplex PCR; TCRdb's table is partial and in-frame only. The sample yields roughly 500,000 clones, approximately 85% seen once. The study's findings and limits: The genetic and exposure-history diversity represented was limited by few donors.

With 3 bases removed from V and 4 bases from J, the gap between germline ends came to 21 bases. CDR3 length equals 17 residues. Looked up from germline, CDR1 is MRHNA and CDR2 is SNTAGT. The specimen was PBMCs. The rearrangement links TRBV6-4 to TRBJ1-2; D might be TRBD1 (6 bases). The origin of this receptor is a woman aged 35 to 49 in good health. Some clones in this sample may be carry-over from other donors' samples. The CDR3 here is CASSDKGEQVGRYGYTF. The CDR3 DNA sequence: TGTGCCAGCAGTGATAAGGGGGAACAGGTCGGCCGCTATGGCTACACCTTC.